This T cell receptor beta chain emerged from a study of shared clonotypes between healthy human individuals. The study, taken as a whole, reports: Donors were few, which limited the genetic and exposure-history diversity represented. Exclusively blood specimens were collected; tissue repertoires likely differ.

On this clone: The antigen is unknown.

Sequencing was performed with immunoSEQ multiplex PCR; in TCRdb, only in-frame clones are kept and a portion is missing. The data show about 1.1 million clones, approximately 75% seen once. V lost 7 bases to trimming and J lost 11 bases; unmatched junction nucleotides: 16. CDR3 length equals 16 residues. Germline V lookup: CDR1 SGHRS, CDR2 YFSETQ. Material for sequencing was memory CD4+ T cells from PBMCs. As for subset: CD45RA-negative fraction. V usage is TRBV5-1 and J usage is TRBJ2-3; 13 positions agree with TRBD2. This TCR derives from a man aged 18 to 35 in good health. Some clones in this sample may be carry-over from other donors' samples. As DNA, the CDR3 is TGCGCCAGCGGACGACTAGCGGGAGGTCATCCTGAGGAGCAGTATTTT. Its protein product is CASGRLAGGHPEEQYF.